Reported below is one T cell receptor (beta chain). Its antigen is undetermined. A junction boundary mismatches the germline segment, possibly from a read error. The data were taken from a study of regulatory T cells in long-lasting Graves disease. Study information: The definition of persistent Graves' disease was over 5 years of antithyroid drugs with positive TSH receptor antibodies.

Time point described: persistent/refractory GD, antithyroid drugs over 5 years with positive TRAb. Generation of the TCR library employed RNA extracted from PBMCs. The CDR3 is 14 amino acids. Germline CDR1 SQVTM, CDR2 ANQGSEA. Sequencing libraries for TCR beta were prepared with iRepertoire HTBI primers and Arm-PCR of CDR3 regions. MiXCR, run by TCRdb on the multiplex PCR reads, gives a single entry per CDR3 protein. The repertoire consists of about 470,000 distinct CDR3 sequences, with under 25% occurring once and the leading ten covering 7% to 9%. The study's findings and limits: Authors noted too few samples as a limitation. Persistent disease samples used TRBV28, TRBJ1-2 and TRBJ2-5 preferentially.

The receptor's source is a female donor with Graves disease. The chain is built from TRBV29-1 and TRBJ1-2; D not certain. Specimen: peripheral blood mononuclear cells (PBMCs), collected when the disease was refractory, from a patient treated with antithyroid drugs. CDR3 in amino acids: CSVAISEGNCGYTF. As DNA, the CDR3 is TGCAGCGTCGCCATATCGGAAGGGAACTGTGGCTACACCTTC.